This T cell receptor (beta chain) was recorded in a study of breast tumors, draining lymph nodes, adjacent tissues. TCRdb fed the multiplex PCR reads into MiXCR, producing one record per CDR3 protein. The repertoire includes about 200,000 distinct CDR3 sequences, nearly 35% of them detected once, and approximately 3.6% sits in the top ten. This clonotype was seen many times. Its specificity is not known. CDR1 is SGHAT and CDR2 is FQNNGV in the germline V gene. The CDR3 consists of 14 residues. The V segment lost 3 bases and the J segment 4 bases; nucleotides outside the gene matches: 3. Axillary draining lymph nodes of breast cancer patients supplied the node samples. General observations from the study: The lymph node origin of tumor T cells was framed as consistent with a hypothesis, not demonstrated. Most tumor T cells seemingly derive from lymph node, then expand in tumor. Tumor repertoires ranked between lymph nodes and nontumor tissue in diversity, with V and J gene preferences.

The source of this sequence is a female donor with breast cancer. Some clones in this sample may be carry-over from other donors' samples. J is TRBJ2-5 and V is TRBV11-2; TRBD1 matches at 9 bases. Specimen: axillary lymph node tissue. Here the CDR3 reads CASSLGQGLETQYF. The CDR3 DNA sequence: TGTGCCAGCAGCTTGGGACAGGGTCTAGAGACCCAGTACTTC.